The clone carrying this T cell receptor beta chain was seen a handful of times. This record belongs to a study of T cells in Graves' hyperthyroidism and ophthalmopathy. Germline CDR1 is SGHNT and CDR2 is YENEEA. J was trimmed by 6 bases and V by 5 bases; bases with no gene match: 8. The CDR3 loop spans 17 amino acids. Regions amplified from RNA transcripts were the TCR beta CDR3 regions. The TCR CDR3 was amplified in a first-round RT-PCR using the HTBI primer set. MiXCR, run by TCRdb on the multiplex PCR reads, gives a single entry per CDR3 protein. The sample carries 500,000 or so distinct CDR3 sequences, approximately 17% recorded once.

This rearrangement joins TRBV11-3 to TRBJ2-2, with 14 bases identical to TRBD2. The sequenced sample was blood. The clonotype was recovered from a woman between 18 and 30 years old with Graves' ophthalmopathy. The CDR3 reads CASSAPGLAGVAGELFF. In DNA form, the CDR3 reads TGTGCCAGCAGCGCACCGGGACTAGCGGGAGTAGCCGGGGAGCTGTTTTTT.